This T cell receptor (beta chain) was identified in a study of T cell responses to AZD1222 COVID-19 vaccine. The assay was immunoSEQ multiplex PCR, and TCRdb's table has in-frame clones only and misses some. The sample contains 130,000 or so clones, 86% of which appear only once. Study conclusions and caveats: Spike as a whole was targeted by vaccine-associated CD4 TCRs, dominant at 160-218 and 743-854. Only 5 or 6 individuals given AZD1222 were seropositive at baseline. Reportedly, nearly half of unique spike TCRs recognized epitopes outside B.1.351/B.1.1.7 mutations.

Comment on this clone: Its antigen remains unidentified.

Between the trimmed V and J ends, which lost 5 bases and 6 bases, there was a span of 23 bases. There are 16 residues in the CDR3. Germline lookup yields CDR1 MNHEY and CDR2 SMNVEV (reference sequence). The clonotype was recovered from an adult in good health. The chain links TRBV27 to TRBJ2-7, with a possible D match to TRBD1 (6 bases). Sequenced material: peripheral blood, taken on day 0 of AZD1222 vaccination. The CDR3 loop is CASSKDEDRRTSEQYF. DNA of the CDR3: TGTGCCAGCAGTAAAGACGAAGACAGGAGAACCTCCGAGCAGTACTTC.